This TCR beta chain originates from a study of blood T cell repertoires in COVID-19. Across the study: Italy, Spain and the United States were the sources of the convalescent and acute COVID-19 samples. PBMCs, B-cell-depleted T cells, or T cells were the source of the cDNA or gDNA that made up the material.

Original processing methods: From reference gene primer amplification, estimates of nucleated cell counts were derived. This table comes from immunoSEQ multiplex PCR, and its TCRdb copy is limited to in-frame clones, with some not included. From that table come the V and J calls and clone size; the DNA was used to work out D and trimming. The sample has 250,000 to 400,000 clones, about 90% seen once. Seattle patient enrollment occurred during active infection, with longitudinal follow-up thereafter. Germline loops: CDR1 ENHRY, CDR2 SYGVKD. CDR3 size: 14 residues. Deletions cut 4 bases from V and 6 bases from J, with 13 bases between.

The sequencing input was peripheral blood. The clonotype was recovered from a woman aged 25-40 years with COVID-19, enrolled during active disease. This chain connects TRBV10-3 to TRBJ1-5; TRBD1 is a possible D gene (6 bases). In DNA form, the CDR3 reads TGTGCCATCAGTGGGGACACATTATCTCAGCCCCAGCATTTT. Translated, it gives CAISGDTLSQPQHF.